Listed below are T cell receptor beta chains from one sample, sequenced in a study of cytomegalovirus exposure and HLA in healthy donors. Profiling relied on immunoSEQ multiplex PCR, and the TCRdb table lists in-frame clones only, not all of them. This table holds around 150,000 clones, 77% found once. Sequencing was performed on PBMCs. The source is a woman between 40 and 55 years old in good health and CMV-seropositive. Both conserved end residues are part of each CDR3. A D gene is named only where the DNA matches it firmly. Clone size is stated in some rows and not others, as once, few, many or a class when expanded.

d_call j_call v_call clone_size cdr3_nt cdr3_aa
- TRBJ1-5 TRBV7-2 - TGTGCCAGCAGCCTAACAGGGTTTGAGCCCCAGCATTTT CASSLTGFEPQHF
- TRBJ1-2 TRBV30 - TGTGCCTGGAGTCCGACAGGTGTGAGGGATGGCTACACCTTC CAWSPTGVRDGYTF
TRBD2 TRBJ2-1 TRBV6-6 - TGTGCCAGCAGCCCCTCAGCGGGGAGCTCCTACAATGAGCAGTTCTTC CASSPSAGSSYNEQFF
- TRBJ1-1 TRBV6-5 once TGTGCCAGCAGAATTGCAGGGGACGGGAACACTGAAGCTTTCTTT CASRIAGDGNTEAFF
TRBD1 TRBJ2-1 TRBV11-2 - TGTGCCAGCAGCTTAGATCTGGGACAGAGCTCCTACAATGAGCAGTTCTTC CASSLDLGQSSYNEQFF
- TRBJ1-5 TRBV9 - TGTGCCAGCAGCGTAGAGCCAACTAATCAGCCCCAGCATTTT CASSVEPTNQPQHF
- TRBJ1-6 TRBV6-5 - TGTGCCAGCAGCTACGACAGGTTCGGATACCCCCTCCACTTT CASSYDRFGYPLHF
TRBD2 TRBJ2-1 TRBV9 - TGTGCCAGCAGCCCGAGACTAGCGGGGGGCCTAGGTGAGCAGTTCTTC CASSPRLAGGLGEQFF
TRBD1 TRBJ1-1 TRBV25-1 - TGTGCCAGCAGTTGGGGACAGGCGAACACTGAAGCTTTCTTT CASSWGQANTEAFF
- TRBJ1-4 TRBV5-6 few TGTGCCAGCAGCACCCTTGGGGGGGCCAAACTGTTTTTT CASSTLGGAKLFF
- TRBJ2-7 TRBV19 - TGTGCCAGTAGTATATCCCCCGGGAGCTACGAGCAGTACTTC CASSISPGSYEQYF
- TRBJ2-7 TRBV28 once TGTGCCAGCAGTCTACCGGACAGCTACGAGCAGTACTTC CASSLPDSYEQYF
TRBD1 TRBJ1-2 TRBV5-8 - TGTGCCAGCAGCCAATACGGGACAGGGAAGGCTGGCTACACCTTC CASSQYGTGKAGYTF
TRBD1 TRBJ1-5 TRBV29-1 few TGCAGCGTAGCGACAGGGGGTCGACAGCCCCAGCATTTT CSVATGGRQPQHF
- TRBJ1-4 TRBV4-3 - TGCGCCAGCAGCCAGGCTCGTGAAAAACTGTTTTTT CASSQAREKLFF
- TRBJ1-5 TRBV6-5 - TGTGCCAGCAGCCGGTCAGGGGCACCCGCCGAGCCCCAGCATTTT CASSRSGAPAEPQHF
- TRBJ2-2 TRBV5-1 - TGCGCCAGCAGTCCCCGGGGGGCCACCGGGGAGCTGTTTTTT CASSPRGATGELFF
TRBD2 TRBJ2-6 TRBV18 - TGTGCCAGCTCACTACTAGCGGGGGGTGCTGGGGCCAACGTCCTGACTTTC CASSLLAGGAGANVLTF
TRBD2 TRBJ2-3 TRBV6-5 - TGTGCCAGCAGGAGTGCGGGGGACCACACAGATACGCAGTATTTT CASRSAGDHTDTQYF
- TRBJ2-3 TRBV21-1 few TGTGCCAGCAGCAAAGTCATGTGCGTGCGGTATTTT CASSKVMCVRYF
- TRBJ2-1 TRBV11-3 - TGTGCCAGCAGCTTACTCCAGGGAACCTACAATGAGCAGTTCTTC CASSLLQGTYNEQFF
TRBD1 TRBJ2-7 TRBV27 - TGTGCCAGCAGTTTCTCCCGGGACAGGGCTACCTACGAGCAGTACTTC CASSFSRDRATYEQYF
- TRBJ1-3 TRBV25-1 - TGTGCCAGCAGTGTTCCTAGGGGCTCTGGAAACACCATATATTTT CASSVPRGSGNTIYF
TRBD2 TRBJ2-3 TRBV2 - TGTGCCAGCAAAACCAGGACTAGCGGGAGGGCAGATACGCAGTATTTT CASKTRTSGRADTQYF
TRBD2 TRBJ2-3 TRBV10-3 once TGTGCCATCTTGCGGGAGGGCCTTAAAGGTAGCACAGATACGCAGTATTTT CAILREGLKGSTDTQYF
TRBD2 TRBJ2-1 TRBV7-8 - TGTGCCAGCAGCTCAGCGGGAGGGCCAGGGAATGAGCAGTTCTTC CASSSAGGPGNEQFF
- TRBJ1-3 TRBV25-1 - TGTGCCAGCAGTGCCCTTGACAGGCCGAGCTCTGGAAACACCATATATTTT CASSALDRPSSGNTIYF
TRBD2 TRBJ2-1 TRBV7-9 few TGTGCCAGCAGCTCGCCGGGACTAGCGGGAGTAAATGAGCAGTTCTTC CASSSPGLAGVNEQFF
TRBD1 TRBJ1-1 TRBV29-1 - TGCAGCTTCCGTAACAGGGGGGAGACTGAAGCTTTCTTT CSFRNRGETEAFF
- TRBJ2-7 TRBV7-2 - TGTGCCAGCAGCTTAGGCCAACAGGGATACTTC CASSLGQQGYF
- TRBJ1-1 TRBV10-2 - TGCGCCAGCAGTGGACAGCCGAACACTGAAGCTTTCTTT CASSGQPNTEAFF
- TRBJ1-1 TRBV7-9 few TGTGCCAGCAGAATAACAAAGAACACTGAAGCTTTCTTT CASRITKNTEAFF
TRBD1 TRBJ2-7 TRBV5-1 - TGCGCCAGCAGCTTGGGACAGGGAAACTACGAGCAGTACTTC CASSLGQGNYEQYF
- TRBJ2-3 TRBV28 few TGTGCCAGCAGTTTCCCCGACACGTCAGATACGCAGTATTTT CASSFPDTSDTQYF
- TRBJ1-2 TRBV19 - TGTGCCAGTAGTATTGGGGGGGAATTCGCTGGCTACACCTTC CASSIGGEFAGYTF
- TRBJ2-7 TRBV4-1 - TGCGCCAGCAGCCAATTGCCAGGACCGGGAATCTACGAGCAGTACTTC CASSQLPGPGIYEQYF
TRBD1 TRBJ2-7 TRBV4-3 few TGCGCCAGCAGCCAAGAAACGGGACAGAACTACGAGCAGTACTTC CASSQETGQNYEQYF
- TRBJ2-5 TRBV29-1 - TGCAGCGTGTCCAAGGGGCCAGAGACCCAGTACTTC CSVSKGPETQYF
TRBD2 TRBJ2-1 TRBV10-3 - TGTGCCATCAGTGTAGGGACTAGTGGGGGCAATGAGCAGTTCTTC CAISVGTSGGNEQFF
TRBD2 TRBJ2-5 TRBV5-4 - TGTGCCAGCAGCCGAAGTAGCGGGGTGGTAGAGACCCAGTACTTC CASSRSSGVVETQYF
- TRBJ2-7 TRBV5-1 - TGCGCCAGCAGCTTGGCCCCGACAGGCCCTTTGTCCTACGAGCAGTACTTC CASSLAPTGPLSYEQYF
- TRBJ1-2 TRBV6-6 once TGTGCCAGCAGTTACTCCGGGGGGCGCGGAGAGGGCTACACCTTC CASSYSGGRGEGYTF
- TRBJ2-1 TRBV5-1 - TGCGCCAGCAAGGGGTTTGGGGTCTACAATGAGCAGTTCTTC CASKGFGVYNEQFF
- TRBJ1-2 TRBV11-2 - TGTGCCAGCAGCCCGACGGGCCGGGGATCCGGCTACACCTTC CASSPTGRGSGYTF
- TRBJ1-2 TRBV7-8 few TGTGCCAGCAGCGCCAACAGGGTTAACTATGGCTACACCTTC CASSANRVNYGYTF
- TRBJ2-6 TRBV5-4 - TGTGCCAGCAGCTTTTCGGGGGTCTCTGGGGCCAACGTCCTGACTTTC CASSFSGVSGANVLTF
- TRBJ2-6 TRBV7-2 few TGTGCCAGCAGCCCCGCAGGTAGCTCTGGGGCCAACGTCCTGACTTTC CASSPAGSSGANVLTF
TRBD2 TRBJ2-2 TRBV2 once TGTGCCAGCAGTGCGGGACTAGAAGCCGGGGAGCTGTTTTTT CASSAGLEAGELFF
TRBD1 TRBJ2-1 TRBV10-3 - TGTGCCATCAGTGTCGGGACAGGGGCTTACAATGAGCAGTTCTTC CAISVGTGAYNEQFF
TRBD2 TRBJ2-5 TRBV25-1 once TGTGCCAGCAGTGCATACCCGCGGGAGACCCAAGAGACCCAGTACTTC CASSAYPRETQETQYF
- TRBJ2-5 TRBV5-8 few TGTGCCAGCAGCTTGGAACAAAAGACCCAGTACTTC CASSLEQKTQYF
TRBD1 TRBJ2-2 TRBV6-1 - TGTGCCAGCAGTGAATTGGGTCAGGGGGCGAACACCGGGGAGCTGTTTTTT CASSELGQGANTGELFF
- TRBJ1-1 TRBV28 - TGTGCCAGCAGTTTAGGGGCGGGAGGCGAAGCTTTCTTT CASSLGAGGEAFF